The 31 T cell receptor beta chains below all came from one sample that was sequenced in a study of control samples from healthy donors and cancer patients. The table came from immunoSEQ multiplex PCR; TCRdb's copy has only in-frame clones and leaves some out. This sample has under 200,000 clones, with 80% to 95% found just once. The sequenced sample was blood. The receptors were sampled from a woman in her twenties or thirties in good health.

The chain has TRBV7-3 and TRBJ2-1; 8 bases are shared with TRBD2. Losses at the gene ends were 3 bases for V and 4 bases for J; bases not matched to a gene: 5. The CDR3 sequence is 15 residues long. The germline CDR1 and CDR2 sequences are SGHTA and FQGTGA. CDR3 in amino acids: CASSLSGGSYNEQFF. Here the CDR3 DNA reads TGTGCCAGCAGCTTGAGCGGGGGCTCATACAATGAGCAGTTCTTC.

J is TRBJ2-3 and V is TRBV20-1, with D uncertain. CDR1 and CDR2 (germline): DFQATT, SNEGSKA (reference sequence). V was cut by 6 bases and J by 2 bases, with 3 bases left in between. The CDR3 contains 10 residues. Here the CDR3 DNA reads TGCAGTGCCCACACAGATACGCAGTATTTT. Amino acid sequence: CSAHTDTQYF.

This clone has only one observation. The chain employs TRBV28 and TRBJ2-7; the match to TRBD1 covers 7 bases. V shed 7 bases and J 4 bases; nucleotides not matched to a gene: 10. Looked up from germline, CDR1 is MDHEN and CDR2 is SYDVKM. This CDR3 comprises 14 residues. CDR3 nucleotides: TGTGCCAGCAAGAGACCGGGGACAGAGTACGAGCAGTACTTC. It specifies CASKRPGTEYEQYF.

The chain employs TRBV16 and TRBJ1-3, with TRBD1 matching over 7 bases. This CDR3 is built from 15 residues. V trimming: 5 bases; J trimming: 0 bases; junction bases outside the gene matches: 4. Germline V gene sequence: CDR1 KGHSY, CDR2 FQNENV. The CDR3 protein is CASSDRDSSGNTIYF. For the CDR3, the DNA is TGTGCCAGCAGCGACCGGGACAGCTCTGGAAACACCATATATTTT. The whole variable domain, remainder taken from reference TRBV16 and TRBJ1-3, is GEEVAQTPKHLVRGEGQKAKLYCAPIKGHSYVFWYQQVLKNEFKFLISFQNENVFDETGMPKERFSAKCLPNSPCSLEIQATKLEDSAVYFCASSDRDSSGNTIYFGEGSWLTVV.

The chain combines TRBV9 with TRBJ2-5; D remains ambiguous. Deletions cut 4 bases from V and 4 bases from J, with 14 bases between. Germline CDR1 SGDLS, CDR2 YYNGEE. This CDR3 comprises 14 residues. This CDR3 is CASSPSGFGETQYF. CDR3 bases: TGTGCCAGCAGCCCTTCGGGTTTTGGAGAGACCCAGTACTTC.

The rearrangement links TRBV11-2 to TRBJ2-7; no clear D. This CDR3 contains 15 residues. V lost 0 bases, J lost 3 bases, and 12 bases lay in between. Looked up from germline, CDR1 is SGHAT and CDR2 is FQNNGV. CDR3 DNA sequence: TGTGCCAGCAGCTTAGAAGACGGGCTTTACTACGAGCAGTACTTC. This sequence encodes CASSLEDGLYYEQYF.

CDR3 bases: TGTGCCAGCAGTACCGCCGGGGGGTACGTTGGAGAGCAGTTCTTC. Translation: CASSTAGGYVGEQFF. The J gene is TRBJ2-1, the V gene TRBV2, with 7 bases fitting TRBD2. The ends lost 5 bases at V and 10 bases at J; junction bases unmatched: 14. The CDR3 consists of 15 residues. Germline V gives CDR1 SNHLY, CDR2 FYNNEI.

V usage is TRBV7-9 and J usage is TRBJ1-3; D uncertain. Trimming took 5 bases from V and 0 from J, leaving 20 bases between them. Germline V CDR1 and CDR2: SEHNR, FQNEAQ (reference sequence). This CDR3 has 18 residues. The CDR3 bases are TGTGCCAGCAGCGCACGGACGGACTGGACCTTCTCTGGAAACACCATATATTTT. It codes for CASSARTDWTFSGNTIYF.

The rearrangement joins TRBV7-2 to TRBJ2-7; 7 bases line up with TRBD2. This CDR3 region has 15 residues. The germline CDR1 and CDR2 sequences are SGHTA and FQGNSA. The J segment lost 0 bases and the V segment lost 0 bases, leaving 2 bases of the junction unmatched. CDR3 nucleotides: TGTGCCAGCAGCTTAGCGGGCGGGAGCTCCTACGAGCAGTACTTC. Protein product: CASSLAGGSSYEQYF.

This chain uses TRBV7-2 with TRBJ1-1; 8 nucleotides agree with TRBD1. The germline CDR1 and CDR2 sequences are SGHTA and FQGNSA. Trimming took 5 bases from V and 0 from J; bases not matched to a gene: 5. This CDR3 has 15 amino acids. The CDR3, as DNA: TGTGCCAGCAGCCTCAGACAGGGGATGAACACTGAAGCTTTCTTT. This encodes CASSLRQGMNTEAFF.

This rearrangement joins TRBV5-1 to TRBJ2-7, with 9 bases identical to TRBD1. V was clipped by 0 bases and J by 5 bases; unmatched bases: 6. Germline lookup yields CDR1 SGHRS and CDR2 YFSETQ. There are 15 residues in the CDR3. CDR3 nucleotides: TGCGCCAGCAGCTTGGTTGGACAGGGGATCGACGAGCAGTACTTC. Amino acid sequence: CASSLVGQGIDEQYF.

The CDR3 loop reads CASRGGGSYNSPLHF. CDR3 DNA: TGTGCCAGCAGGGGAGGGGGGTCCTATAATTCACCCCTCCACTTT. The chain combines TRBV28 with TRBJ1-6, with D possibly TRBD1 on 6 matching bases. Germline V gene lookup returns CDR1 MDHEN and CDR2 SYDVKM. This CDR3 region has 15 residues. Between the trimmed V and J ends, which lost 6 bases and 1 base, there was a span of 10 bases.

The chain carries TRBV12-3 or TRBV12-4 and TRBJ1-1; tentatively, D is TRBD1 (5 bases). CDR3 length equals 13 residues. With 6 bases removed from V and 6 bases from J, the gap between germline ends came to 14 bases. CDR3 sequence: CASRPNLGPEAFF. In nucleotides, the CDR3 is TGTGCCAGCAGGCCTAACCTGGGACCTGAAGCTTTCTTT.

The J gene is TRBJ2-3, the V gene TRBV2; D unresolved. Trimming cost V 3 bases and J 5 bases, with 3 bases left between them. From germline, CDR1 is SNHLY and CDR2 FYNNEI. CDR3 length: 11 residues. CDR3 in amino acids: CASSEEDTQYF. The CDR3 DNA is TGTGCCAGCAGTGAGGAAGATACGCAGTATTTT.

This sequence joins TRBV18 and TRBJ1-4, with 9 bases fitting TRBD1. Germline assignment: CDR1 KGHSH and CDR2 LQKENI. V was clipped by 3 bases and J by 7 bases; unmatched bases: 12. CDR3 length equals 17 residues. CDR3 nucleotides: TGTGCCAGCTCACCCAGGGGACAGGGATCAGGTGGTGAAAAACTGTTTTTT. Translated: CASSPRGQGSGGEKLFF.

V usage is TRBV5-1 and J usage is TRBJ2-7; TRBD1 agrees at 10 bases. J lost 4 bases, V lost 0 bases, and 4 bases had no gene match. Germline lookup yields CDR1 SGHRS and CDR2 YFSETQ. The CDR3 spans 15 residues. CDR3 sequence (DNA): TGCGCCAGCAGCTTGGCCGGGACAGGGGCTTACGAGCAGTACTTC. This codes for CASSLAGTGAYEQYF.

This clone was seen just once. V is TRBV2 and J is TRBJ2-7; 10 bases align to TRBD1. Trimming cost V 5 bases and J 2 bases; bases outside gene matches: 3. The germline V gene has CDR1 SNHLY and CDR2 FYNNEI. This CDR3 region has 14 residues. The CDR3 DNA reads TGTGCCAGCAGTCCGGGACAGGGGCCCTACGAGCAGTACTTC. It yields the protein CASSPGQGPYEQYF.

V is TRBV28 and J is TRBJ1-5; TRBD1 is a possible D gene (6 bases). This CDR3 has 12 residues. The germline V gene has CDR1 MDHEN and CDR2 SYDVKM. With 3 bases removed from V and 15 bases from J, the gap between germline ends came to 15 bases. The DNA of the CDR3 is TGTGCCAGCAGTTTTAGGTACAGGGCTCTGCATTTT. It codes for CASSFRYRALHF.

V usage is TRBV19 and J usage is TRBJ1-2; no clear D gene. This CDR3 is built from 13 residues. V gave up 6 bases and J gave up 8 bases, with 16 bases separating them. Germline CDR1 LNHDA, CDR2 SQIVND (reference sequence). The CDR3 loop reads CASRKTVGYGYTF. The CDR3 DNA follows: TGTGCCAGTAGGAAAACAGTCGGTTACGGCTACACCTTC.

The J gene is TRBJ1-3, the V gene TRBV19, with TRBD1 as a possible D gene (5 bases). Germline V lookup: CDR1 LNHDA, CDR2 SQIVND (reference sequence). V lost 4 bases, J lost 0 bases, and 13 bases lay in between. The CDR3 consists of 16 residues. The CDR3, as DNA: TGTGCCAGTAGTAGCAGACAGCTACACTCTGGAAACACCATATATTTT. It yields the protein CASSSRQLHSGNTIYF.

J is TRBJ2-7 and V is TRBV6-5; TRBD1 matches 7 bases. This CDR3 is built from 12 residues. Germline V gives CDR1 MNHEY, CDR2 SVGAGI. V lost 4 bases and J lost 5; bases outside the gene matches: 2. The CDR3 DNA sequence: TGTGCCAGCAGTTCCACAGGGGACGAGCAGTACTTC. Translating gives CASSSTGDEQYF.

J is TRBJ2-1 and V is TRBV18; tentative D call: TRBD1 (5 bases). There are 16 residues in the CDR3. Trimming removed 3 bases from V and 4 bases from J, with 16 bases in between. The germline V gene has CDR1 KGHSH and CDR2 LQKENI. CDR3 nucleotide sequence: TGTGCCAGCTCACCTCCCGCGATAGGGGAATACAATGAGCAGTTCTTC. Translation: CASSPPAIGEYNEQFF.

V is TRBV11-2 and J is TRBJ1-2; no definite D call. V lost 1 base, J lost 4 bases, and 10 bases lay in between. Per the germline V gene, CDR1 is SGHAT and CDR2 is FQNNGV. The length of the CDR3 is 14 residues. CDR3 amino acids: CASSLVPRSYGYTF. DNA for the CDR3: TGTGCCAGCAGCTTAGTGCCCCGCAGCTATGGCTACACCTTC.

The rearrangement joins TRBV29-1 to TRBJ2-5; possible D gene TRBD1, 6 bases. Germline values: CDR1 SQVTM, CDR2 ANQGSEA. This CDR3 contains 13 residues. Trimming took off 1 base at V and 1 base at J, with 7 bases between the two ends. DNA for the CDR3: TGCAGCGTTGAAGGGGACATCCAAGAGACCCAGTACTTC. Its translation: CSVEGDIQETQYF.

This clone was seen more than once but under ten times. The chain couples TRBV5-8 to TRBJ2-2; a possible D gene is TRBD2 (6 bases). Trimming stripped 2 bases from V and 6 bases from J, with 14 bases between. The CDR3 consists of 15 residues. Germline V lookup: CDR1 SGHTS, CDR2 YDEGEE. CDR3 sequence: CASSFARDESGELFF. The DNA for the CDR3 is TGTGCCAGCAGCTTTGCGCGGGACGAATCCGGGGAGCTGTTTTTT.

This clone was picked up one time. V and J are TRBV11-2 and TRBJ2-1, with 8 bases that match TRBD2. The CDR3 extends over 18 amino acids. V trimming: 4 bases; J trimming: 4 bases; junction bases outside the gene matches: 15. Germline V gene sequence: CDR1 SGHAT, CDR2 FQNNGV. The CDR3 here is CASSSLRSSSGRYNEQFF. The CDR3 nucleotides read TGTGCCAGCAGCTCACTTCGATCGTCTAGCGGGCGGTACAATGAGCAGTTCTTC.

The V and J genes are TRBV29-1 and TRBJ2-7; 11 bases are a match to TRBD2. The CDR3 has 16 residues. Per the germline V gene, CDR1 is SQVTM and CDR2 is ANQGSEA. V lost 7 bases to trimming and J lost 3 bases; unmatched junction nucleotides: 14. The CDR3 reads CSATRGLAVEGYEQYF. The CDR3 DNA reads as TGCAGCGCAACTAGGGGACTAGCGGTCGAAGGCTACGAGCAGTACTTC.

The genes are TRBV5-8 and TRBJ2-3; tentatively, D is TRBD2 (6 bases). Germline assignment: CDR1 SGHTS and CDR2 YDEGEE. The CDR3 consists of 17 residues. Trimming took 2 bases from V and 11 from J, leaving 27 bases between them. The CDR3 region has the DNA TGTGCCAGCAGCTTAGAGGGAGGTATCGCCTCGGGGTTGGAGCAGTATTTT. It specifies CASSLEGGIASGLEQYF.

The sample holds one count of this clone. The chain has TRBV7-9 and TRBJ2-7; no definite D call. V lost 1 base and J 3 bases, leaving 10 bases between the germline ends. Germline loops: CDR1 SEHNR, CDR2 FQNEAQ (reference sequence). CDR3 length: 14 residues. In nucleotides, the CDR3 is TGTGCCAGCAGCTTAGGCGTGGGCGACTACGAGCAGTACTTC. It specifies CASSLGVGDYEQYF. Variable domain in full (rest from reference TRBV7-9 and TRBJ2-7): DTGVSQNPRHKITKRGQNVTFRCDPISEHNRLYWYRQTLGQGPEFLTYFQNEAQLEKSRLLSDRFSAERPKGSFSTLEIQRTEQGDSAMYLCASSLGVGDYEQYFGPGTRLTVT.

The chain links TRBV7-8 to TRBJ1-1, with TRBD1 as a possible D gene (5 bases). The CDR3 has 13 residues. The germline V gene encodes CDR1 SGHVS and CDR2 FQNEAQ. V was clipped by 4 bases and J by 1 base, with 7 bases between them. This CDR3 reads CASSSQENTEAFF. In nucleotides, the CDR3 is TGTGCCAGCAGCTCACAGGAGAACACTGAAGCTTTCTTT.

CDR3 region: CASSPDRVNSPLHF. CDR3 DNA sequence: TGTGCCAGCAGTCCCGACAGGGTCAATTCACCCCTCCACTTT. V gene TRBV28 combines with J gene TRBJ1-6, with 7 bases aligning to TRBD1. CDR1 and CDR2 from the germline V gene are MDHEN and SYDVKM. After removal of 5 bases from V and 7 bases from J, the junction contained 5 bases not matched to a gene. CDR3 length: 14 amino acids.